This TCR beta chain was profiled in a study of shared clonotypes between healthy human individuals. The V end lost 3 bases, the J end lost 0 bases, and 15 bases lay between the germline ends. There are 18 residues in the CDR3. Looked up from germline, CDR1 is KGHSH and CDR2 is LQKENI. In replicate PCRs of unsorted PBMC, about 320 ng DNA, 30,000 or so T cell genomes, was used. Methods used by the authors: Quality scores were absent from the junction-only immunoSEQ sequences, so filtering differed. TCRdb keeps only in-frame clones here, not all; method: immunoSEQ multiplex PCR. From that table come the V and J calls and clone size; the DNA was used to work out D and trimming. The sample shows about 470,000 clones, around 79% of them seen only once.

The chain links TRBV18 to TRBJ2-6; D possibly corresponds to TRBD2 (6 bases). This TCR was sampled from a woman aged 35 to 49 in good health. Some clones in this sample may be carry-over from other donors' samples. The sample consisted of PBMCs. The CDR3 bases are TGTGCCAGCTCACCTCGGACTATGGACAACTCTGGGGCCAACGTCCTGACTTTC. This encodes CASSPRTMDNSGANVLTF.